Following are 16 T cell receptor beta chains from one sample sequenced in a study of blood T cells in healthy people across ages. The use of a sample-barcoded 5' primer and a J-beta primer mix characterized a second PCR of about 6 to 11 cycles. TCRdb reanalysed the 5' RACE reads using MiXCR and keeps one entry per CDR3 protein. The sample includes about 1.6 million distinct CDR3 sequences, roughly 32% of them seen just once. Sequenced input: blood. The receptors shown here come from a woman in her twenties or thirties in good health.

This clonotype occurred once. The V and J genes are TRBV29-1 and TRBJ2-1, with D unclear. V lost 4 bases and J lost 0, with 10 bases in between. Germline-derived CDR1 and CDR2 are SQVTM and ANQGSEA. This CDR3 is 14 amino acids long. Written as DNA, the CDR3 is TGCAGCGTTGCGGCTAGAGGCTCCTACAATGAGCAGTTCTTC. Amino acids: CSVAARGSYNEQFF.

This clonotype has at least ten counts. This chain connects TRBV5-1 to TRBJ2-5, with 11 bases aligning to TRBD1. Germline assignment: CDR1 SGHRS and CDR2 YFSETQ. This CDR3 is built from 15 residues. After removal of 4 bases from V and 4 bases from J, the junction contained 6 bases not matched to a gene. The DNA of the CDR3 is TGCGCCAGCAGCAACGCCGGGACAGGGGGAGAGACCCAGTACTTC. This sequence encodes CASSNAGTGGETQYF.

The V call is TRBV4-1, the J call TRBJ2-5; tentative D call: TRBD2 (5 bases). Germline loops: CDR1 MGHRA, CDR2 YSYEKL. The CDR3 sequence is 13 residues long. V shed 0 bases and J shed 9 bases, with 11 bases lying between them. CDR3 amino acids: CASSQEGSAAQYF. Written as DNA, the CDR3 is TGCGCCAGCAGCCAAGAGGGTAGCGCGGCCCAGTACTTC.

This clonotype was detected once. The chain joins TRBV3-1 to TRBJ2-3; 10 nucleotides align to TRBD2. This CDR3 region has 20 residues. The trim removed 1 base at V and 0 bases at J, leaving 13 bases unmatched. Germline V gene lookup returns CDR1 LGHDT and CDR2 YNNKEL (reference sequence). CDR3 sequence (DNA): TGTGCCAGCAGCCAAGCGGAACTAGCGGGGACCTACCTTAGCACAGATACGCAGTATTTT. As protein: CASSQAELAGTYLSTDTQYF.

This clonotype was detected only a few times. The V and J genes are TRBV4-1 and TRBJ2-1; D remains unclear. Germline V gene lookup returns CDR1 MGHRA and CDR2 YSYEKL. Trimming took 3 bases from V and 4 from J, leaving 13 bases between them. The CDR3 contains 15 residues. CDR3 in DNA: TGCGCCAGCAGCCAGGAGCCTCAGGTGTACAATGAGCAGTTCTTC. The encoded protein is CASSQEPQVYNEQFF.

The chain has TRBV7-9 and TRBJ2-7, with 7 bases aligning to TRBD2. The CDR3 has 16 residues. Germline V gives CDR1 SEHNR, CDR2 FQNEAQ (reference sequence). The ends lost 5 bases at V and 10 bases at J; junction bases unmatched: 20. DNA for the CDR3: TGTGCCAGCAGCCTCGGGACTGGCGGGAGATTTGGGAAACAGTACTTC. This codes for CASSLGTGGRFGKQYF.

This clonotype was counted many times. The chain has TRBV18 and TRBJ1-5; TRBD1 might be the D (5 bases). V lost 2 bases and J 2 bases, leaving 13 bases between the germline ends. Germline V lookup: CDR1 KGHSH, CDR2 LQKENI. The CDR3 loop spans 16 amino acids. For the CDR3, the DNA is TGTGCCAGCTCACCAAGGTATCAGGGAGGCAATCAGCCCCAGCATTTT. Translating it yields CASSPRYQGGNQPQHF.

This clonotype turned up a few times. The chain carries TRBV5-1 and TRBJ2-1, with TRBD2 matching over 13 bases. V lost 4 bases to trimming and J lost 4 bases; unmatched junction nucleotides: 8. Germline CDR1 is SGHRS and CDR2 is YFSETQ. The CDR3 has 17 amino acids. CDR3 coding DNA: TGCGCCAGCAGCACCTCCACGACTAGCGGGAGGTACAATGAGCAGTTCTTC. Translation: CASSTSTTSGRYNEQFF. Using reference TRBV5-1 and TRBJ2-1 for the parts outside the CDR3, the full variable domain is KAGVTQTPRYLIKTRGQQVTLSCSPISGHRSVSWYQQTPGQGLQFLFEYFSETQRNKGNFPGRFSGRQFSNSRSEMNVSTLELGDSALYLCASSTSTTSGRYNEQFFGPGTRLTVL.

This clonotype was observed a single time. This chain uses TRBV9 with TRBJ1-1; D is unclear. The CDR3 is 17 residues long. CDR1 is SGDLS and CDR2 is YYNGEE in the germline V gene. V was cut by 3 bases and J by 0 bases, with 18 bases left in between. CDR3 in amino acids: CASSDRAEGSMNTEAFF. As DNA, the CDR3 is TGTGCCAGCAGCGATAGGGCAGAGGGTTCCATGAACACTGAAGCTTTCTTT.

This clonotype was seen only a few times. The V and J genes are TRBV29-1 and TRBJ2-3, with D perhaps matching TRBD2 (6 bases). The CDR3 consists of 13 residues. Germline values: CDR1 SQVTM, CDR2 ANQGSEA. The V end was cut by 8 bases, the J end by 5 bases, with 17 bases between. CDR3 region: CSIGEDFRDTQYF. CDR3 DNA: TGCAGCATTGGGGAGGACTTCCGAGATACGCAGTATTTT.

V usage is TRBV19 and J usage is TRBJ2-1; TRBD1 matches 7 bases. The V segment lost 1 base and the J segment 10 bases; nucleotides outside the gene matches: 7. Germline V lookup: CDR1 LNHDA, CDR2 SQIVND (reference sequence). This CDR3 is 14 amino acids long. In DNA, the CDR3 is TGTGCCAGTAGTATAGTTGGGGGACAGAGAGAGCAGTTCTTC. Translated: CASSIVGGQREQFF.

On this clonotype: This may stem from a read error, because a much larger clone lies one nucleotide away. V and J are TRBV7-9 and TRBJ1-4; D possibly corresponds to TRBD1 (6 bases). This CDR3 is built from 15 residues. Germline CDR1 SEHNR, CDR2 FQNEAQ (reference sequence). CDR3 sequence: CANSPGDTTNEKLFF. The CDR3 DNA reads TGTGCCAACAGCCCGGGGGACACTACTAATGAAAAACTGTTTTTT.

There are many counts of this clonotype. The CDR3 is CATGRGVEPWETQYF. The CDR3 nucleotides read TGTGCCACGGGCAGGGGCGTTGAACCCTGGGAGACCCAGTACTTC. V is TRBV10-3 and J is TRBJ2-5, with D possibly being TRBD1 (6 bases). V was trimmed by 10 bases and J by 5 bases, leaving 23 bases between them. The CDR3 is 15 residues long. Germline V gives CDR1 ENHRY, CDR2 SYGVKD.

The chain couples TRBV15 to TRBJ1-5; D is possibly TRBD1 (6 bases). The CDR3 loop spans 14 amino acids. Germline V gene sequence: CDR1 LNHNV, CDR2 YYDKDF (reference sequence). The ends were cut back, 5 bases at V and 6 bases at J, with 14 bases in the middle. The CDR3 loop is CATSYQGRGQPQHF. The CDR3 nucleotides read TGTGCCACCAGCTATCAGGGGCGCGGTCAGCCCCAGCATTTT.

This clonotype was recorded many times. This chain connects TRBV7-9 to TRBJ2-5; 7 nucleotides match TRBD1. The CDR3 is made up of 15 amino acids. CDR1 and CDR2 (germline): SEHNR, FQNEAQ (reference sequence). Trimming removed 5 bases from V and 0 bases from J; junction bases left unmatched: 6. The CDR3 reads CASSARDRDQETQYF. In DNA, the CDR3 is TGTGCCAGCAGCGCCCGGGACAGAGACCAAGAGACCCAGTACTTC. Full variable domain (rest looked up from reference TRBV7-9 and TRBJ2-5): DTGVSQNPRHKITKRGQNVTFRCDPISEHNRLYWYRQTLGQGPEFLTYFQNEAQLEKSRLLSDRFSAERPKGSFSTLEIQRTEQGDSAMYLCASSARDRDQETQYFGPGTRLLVL.

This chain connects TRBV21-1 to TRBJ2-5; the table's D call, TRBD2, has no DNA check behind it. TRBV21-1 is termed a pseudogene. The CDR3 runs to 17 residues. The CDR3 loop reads CASKRSGEGQYQETQYF. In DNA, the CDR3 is TGTGCCAGCAAGAGGTCAGGGGAGGGCCAGTACCAAGAGACCCAGTACTTC.